This TCR beta chain derives from a study of neurological immune-mediated disorders. This clonotype occurred many times. CDR3 length: 15 amino acids. In every sequencing run, more than 190 million TCR-beta sequences were generated from 15-18 subjects. TCRdb re-derived calls from the 5' RACE reads in MiXCR, one entry per CDR3 protein. Seen here are 55,000 to 70,000 distinct CDR3 sequences, roughly 3.6% observed once, and the top ten hold 1% to 1.5%. The chain recombines TRBV21-1 with TRBJ2-7. TRBV21-1 is shown as a pseudogene. The sequence came from a man aged 25 to 40 with multiple sclerosis. Specimen: PBMCs. The CDR3 sequence: CASSNRSNSSYEQYF. The CDR3, as DNA: TGTGCCAGCAGCAATAGGTCAAACAGCTCCTACGAGCAGTACTTC.